The clone carrying this T cell receptor (beta chain) has a count of ten or more. The antigen is undetermined. TCRdb reanalysed the 5' RACE reads using MiXCR and keeps one entry per CDR3 protein. Of around 310,000 distinct CDR3 sequences in the sample, 20% to 25% are singletons; the top ten hold roughly a fifth. The V gene end was trimmed by 3 bases and the J gene end by 5 bases; junction bases not matched to a gene: 3. This CDR3 comprises 14 residues. Germline V gene lookup returns CDR1 SGHTS and CDR2 YDEGEE. This entry comes from a study of T-cell memory formation after mild COVID-19. Overall study: TCR clusters were mostly donor specific.

Whole-study findings and limits: Cross-reactive memory seemingly joined, as some responding clones were found in pre-infection memory.

This sequence joins TRBV5-8 and TRBJ2-1, with 9 bases that match TRBD1. The sequence came from a man younger than 35 who had mild COVID-19 (a few samples of this study predate the infection). Cell type and time point are not known. Sequencing was done on a sample of PBMCs or a T cell subset sorted from them (not recorded which). The CDR3 DNA sequence: TGTGCCAGCAGCTCCGGGACAGGGCACAATGAGCAGTTCTTC. Protein sequence: CASSSGTGHNEQFF.